The clone carrying this T cell receptor beta chain was found a few times. V lost 2 bases and J 3 bases, leaving 8 bases between the germline ends. The CDR3 length is 13 residues. Looked up from germline, CDR1 is SQVTM and CDR2 is ANQGSEA. This entry belongs to a study of T cells in Graves' hyperthyroidism and ophthalmopathy. Amplified regions were TCR beta CDR3 sequences from RNA transcripts. When the TCR CDR3 underwent first-round RT-PCR, the HTBI primer set was used. TCRdb passed the multiplex PCR reads through MiXCR, listing each CDR3 protein once. This sample has about 290,000 distinct CDR3 sequences, with 10% to 15% found just once. Based on clinical symptoms, serum thyroxine and TRAb, thyroid ultrasound and orbital computed tomography, diagnoses were reached.

The sequence came from a woman in her thirties with Graves' hyperthyroidism that later progressed to Graves' ophthalmopathy. The specimen was blood. The gene calls are TRBV29-1 and TRBJ1-5; no clear D gene. CDR3 nucleotides: TGCAGCGTTGAAATAACAGACAATCAGCCCCAGCATTTT. The encoded protein is CSVEITDNQPQHF. The full variable domain, in which reference TRBV29-1 and TRBJ1-5 provide the parts outside the CDR3, is SAVISQKPSRDICQRGTSLTIQCQVDSQVTMMFWYRQQPGQSLTLIATANQGSEATYESGFVIDKFPISRPNLTFSTLTVSNMSPEDSSIYLCSVEITDNQPQHFGDGTRLSIL.